This TCR beta chain emerged from a study of T cell clones after liver transplantation. As for the study in general: Three of the eight recipients were HCV-positive; the rest had non-autoimmune, non-viral transplant indications. Regarding the study as a whole: A significant post-transplant drop in circulating graft-donor-reactive CD4 TCRbeta sequences occurred in most of the 8 subjects. Compared with third party-reactive sequences, donor-reactive ones declined more, independent of withdrawal success.

Libraries were prepared by immunoSEQ multiplex PCR; TCRdb keeps only in-frame clonotypes and omits some of them. Of tens of thousands of clones listed, approximately 80% were seen once; the top ten hold over 2%. With regard to this clone: What it binds is unknown.

Sorting of unstimulated PBMCs yielded separate CD3+CD4+ and CD3+CD8+ fractions. The V segment lost 5 bases and the J segment 8 bases; nucleotides outside the gene matches: 9. CDR1 is SGHTA and CDR2 is FQGTGA in the germline V gene. The CDR3 runs to 14 residues. This chain connects TRBV7-3 to TRBJ2-1; 7 nucleotides align to TRBD2. Sequences were derived from CD4+ T cells from blood, sampled 48 months after liver transplant. This clonotype originated in a human patient who received a liver transplant. Some T cells may be graft donor cells. The CDR3 DNA reads TGTGCCAGCAGCCCCCAGGGAGGGAGCGATGAGCAGTTCTTC. It codes for CASSPQGGSDEQFF. Together with reference TRBV7-3 and TRBJ2-1, the CDR3 gives the full variable domain: GAGVSQTPSNKVTEKGKYVELRCDPISGHTALYWYRQSLGQGPEFLIYFQGTGAADDSGLPNDRFFAVRPEGSVSTLKIQRTERGDSAVYLCASSPQGGSDEQFFGPGTRLTVL.